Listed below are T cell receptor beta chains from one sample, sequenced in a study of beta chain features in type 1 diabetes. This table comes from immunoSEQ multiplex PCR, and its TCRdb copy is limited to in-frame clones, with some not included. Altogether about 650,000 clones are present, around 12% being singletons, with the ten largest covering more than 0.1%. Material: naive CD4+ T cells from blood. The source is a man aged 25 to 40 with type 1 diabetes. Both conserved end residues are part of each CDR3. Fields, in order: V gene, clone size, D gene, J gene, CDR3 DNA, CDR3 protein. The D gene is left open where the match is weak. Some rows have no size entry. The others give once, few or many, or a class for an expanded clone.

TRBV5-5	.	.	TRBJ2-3	TGTGCCAGCAGCTTGGCCGTCCGTTTAACGACGCAGTATTTT	CASSLAVRLTTQYF
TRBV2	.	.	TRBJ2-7	TGTGCCAGCAACAGAATAGCCTACGAGCAGTACTTC	CASNRIAYEQYF
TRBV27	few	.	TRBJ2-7	TGTGCCAGCAGTTTTAGACAGACCTACGAGCAGTACTTC	CASSFRQTYEQYF
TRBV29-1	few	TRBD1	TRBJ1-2	TGCAGCGCGGGCCGGGACAGGGGTGGCTACACCTTC	CSAGRDRGGYTF
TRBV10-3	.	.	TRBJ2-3	TGTGCCATCAGTGAAGGTTTTGCGGCAACAGATACGCAGTATTTT	CAISEGFAATDTQYF
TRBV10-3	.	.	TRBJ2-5	TGTGCCATCAGCTCAGGGACGCGGGAGACCCAGTACTTC	CAISSGTRETQYF
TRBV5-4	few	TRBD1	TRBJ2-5	TGTGCCAGCATCAACAGGGGCCAAGAGACCCAGTACTTC	CASINRGQETQYF
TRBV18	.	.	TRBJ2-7	TGTGCCAGCTCACCTAGGACCCTCTCGTACGAGCAGTACTTC	CASSPRTLSYEQYF
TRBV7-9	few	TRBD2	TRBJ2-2	TGTGCCAGCAGCCCCCTAGCGGGGGGTATTACCGGGGAGCTGTTTTTT	CASSPLAGGITGELFF
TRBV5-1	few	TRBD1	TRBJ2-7	TGCGCCAGCAGCTTACGACAGGGGATCTACGAGCAGTACTTC	CASSLRQGIYEQYF
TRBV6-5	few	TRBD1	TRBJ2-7	TGTGCCAGCAGTTACGGAGACAGGGTCCCACCCTACGAGCAGTACTTC	CASSYGDRVPPYEQYF
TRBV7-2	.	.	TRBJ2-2	TGTGCCAGCAGCCGGGACTCCAACACCGGGGAGCTGTTTTTT	CASSRDSNTGELFF
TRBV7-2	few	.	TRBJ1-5	TGTGCCAGCAGCTTAGAGGAATTTCAGCCCCAGCATTTT	CASSLEEFQPQHF
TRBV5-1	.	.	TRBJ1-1	TGCGCCAGCAGCTACACTCTGAACACTGAAGCTTTCTTT	CASSYTLNTEAFF
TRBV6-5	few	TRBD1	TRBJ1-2	TGTGCCAGCAGTTTGGGACAGGGGCTTGACTATGGCTACACCTTC	CASSLGQGLDYGYTF
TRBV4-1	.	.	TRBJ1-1	TGCGCCAGCAGCCAAGGGGCGGGTAACACTGAAGCTTTCTTT	CASSQGAGNTEAFF
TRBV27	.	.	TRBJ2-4	TGTGCCAGCAGTTTAGGAGCGTCTTTAGCCAAAAACATTCAGTACTTC	CASSLGASLAKNIQYF